This is a list of T cell receptor beta chains from one sample in a study of control samples from healthy donors and cancer patients. This table comes from immunoSEQ multiplex PCR, and its TCRdb copy is limited to in-frame clones, with some not included. The data hold 350,000 to 450,000 clones, with around 90% observed a single time. The sample consisted of PBMCs. The receptors derive from a man aged 35 to 55 with head and neck cancer. The CDR3 runs from the conserved cysteine through the conserved F or W. A D gene is named only where the DNA matches it firmly. Expanded clones get a size class; other rows say once, few or many, or leave the size out.

V,length,size,J,D,CDR3,DNA
TRBV5-5,14,-,TRBJ2-5,-,CASGRVSNQETQYF,TGTGCCAGCGGCCGGGTCAGTAACCAAGAGACCCAGTACTTC
TRBV19,17,-,TRBJ1-5,-,CASSIKGQGFSNQPQHF,TGTGCCAGTAGTATAAAGGGCCAGGGGTTTAGCAATCAGCCCCAGCATTTT
TRBV10-3,13,-,TRBJ1-2,-,CAITRGAVYGYTF,TGTGCCATCACCAGGGGAGCGGTTTATGGCTACACCTTC
TRBV24-1,15,-,TRBJ2-1,TRBD1,CATSMARGRYNEQFF,TGTGCCACCTCAATGGCCAGGGGGCGATACAATGAGCAGTTCTTC
TRBV30,17,-,TRBJ2-7,TRBD1,CAWSALLPGQGTYEQYF,TGTGCCTGGAGTGCCTTACTTCCGGGACAGGGGACCTACGAGCAGTACTTC
TRBV10-3,12,-,TRBJ2-1,-,CASRRDSNEQFF,TGTGCCTCCAGAAGGGACTCCAATGAGCAGTTCTTC
TRBV11-2,14,-,TRBJ1-1,-,CASSFTGLNTEAFF,TGTGCCAGCAGCTTTACAGGGTTGAACACTGAAGCTTTCTTT
TRBV14,13,-,TRBJ1-1,-,CASSQEIGLEAFF,TGTGCCAGCAGCCAAGAAATAGGGCTTGAAGCTTTCTTT
TRBV28,14,-,TRBJ1-5,TRBD1,CASSLGQFGQPQHF,TGTGCCAGCAGTTTGGGACAGTTTGGCCAGCCCCAGCATTTT
TRBV14,14,-,TRBJ2-7,-,CASSQGWGAYEQYF,TGTGCCAGCAGCCAAGGATGGGGGGCTTACGAGCAGTACTTC
TRBV7-9,19,-,TRBJ2-1,TRBD1,CASRGTGDVSGMSYNEQFF,TGTGCCAGCAGAGGGACAGGGGATGTTAGCGGTATGTCCTACAATGAGCAGTTCTTC
TRBV6-5,15,-,TRBJ2-7,TRBD1,CASSYSGTASYEQYF,TGTGCCAGCAGTTACTCAGGGACAGCTTCCTACGAGCAGTACTTC
TRBV15,13,-,TRBJ2-7,-,CATSRDMSYEQYF,TGTGCCACCAGCCGGGACATGAGCTACGAGCAGTACTTC
TRBV11-3,15,-,TRBJ2-7,TRBD1,CASSLTGTGASEQYF,TGTGCCAGCAGCCTAACCGGGACAGGGGCATCGGAGCAGTACTTC
TRBV5-1,15,-,TRBJ1-4,TRBD1,CASSSPGQGNEKLFF,TGCGCCAGCAGCTCTCCGGGACAGGGAAATGAAAAACTGTTTTTT
TRBV29-1,14,-,TRBJ1-4,-,CSVRTGLTNEKLFF,TGCAGCGTTCGTACAGGGCTGACTAATGAAAAACTGTTTTTT
TRBV4-2,18,-,TRBJ1-4,-,CASSQMVKGDPTNEKLFF,TGTGCCAGCAGCCAGATGGTAAAAGGGGATCCAACTAATGAAAAACTGTTTTTT
TRBV12-3/TRBV12-4,13,-,TRBJ2-2,-,CASSRSRTGELFF,TGTGCCAGCAGCCGTAGTCGGACCGGGGAGCTGTTTTTT
TRBV19,13,-,TRBJ1-1,-,CATSLTTNTEAFF,TGTGCCACTTCCCTGACCACGAACACTGAAGCTTTCTTT
TRBV3-1/TRBV3-2,19,-,TRBJ2-6,TRBD2,CASSHRSSGGMRGANVLTF,TGTGCCAGCAGCCATCGCTCTAGCGGGGGTATGAGAGGGGCCAACGTCCTGACTTTC
TRBV10-3,14,few,TRBJ2-2,TRBD1,CAINRQGGTGELFF,TGTGCCATCAACAGACAGGGGGGAACCGGGGAGCTGTTTTTT
TRBV7-9,14,-,TRBJ1-4,-,CASSSQWTNEKLFF,TGTGCCAGCAGCAGTCAGTGGACTAATGAAAAACTGTTTTTT
TRBV6-2/TRBV6-3,12,-,TRBJ1-2,-,CASSSGTRFHTF,TGTGCCAGCAGTTCCGGGACAAGGTTCCACACCTTC
TRBV5-1,13,-,TRBJ1-1,TRBD1,CASSKTGESEAFF,TGCGCCAGCAGCAAGACAGGGGAGAGTGAAGCTTTCTTT
TRBV7-3,12,-,TRBJ2-1,-,CASSLHSNEQFF,TGTGCCAGCAGCTTACACAGCAATGAGCAGTTCTTC
TRBV27,13,-,TRBJ2-7,TRBD1,CASRGTATYEQYF,TGTGCCAGCAGAGGGACAGCGACGTACGAGCAGTACTTC
TRBV6-5,16,-,TRBJ2-7,-,CASSYSNTRTAYEQYF,TGTGCCAGCAGTTACTCGAACACGAGGACAGCTTACGAGCAGTACTTC
TRBV27,14,-,TRBJ1-5,-,CASSLVRMAQPQHF,TGTGCCAGCAGTTTAGTCCGAATGGCTCAGCCCCAGCATTTT
TRBV14,14,-,TRBJ1-1,TRBD1,CASSRQGSNTEAFF,TGTGCCAGCAGTCGACAGGGGTCGAACACTGAAGCTTTCTTT
TRBV7-2,16,-,TRBJ1-3,TRBD1,CASSARTGDGGNTIYF,TGTGCCAGCAGCGCTCGGACAGGGGACGGTGGAAACACCATATATTTT
TRBV23-1,19,few,TRBJ2-4,TRBD1,CASSPGQKIPTLAKNIQYF,TGCGCCAGCAGCCCGGGACAGAAGATTCCAACTCTAGCCAAAAACATTCAGTACTTC
TRBV7-9,14,-,TRBJ2-2,-,CASSPPRGTGELFF,TGTGCCAGCAGCCCCCCCCGGGGCACCGGGGAGCTGTTTTTT
TRBV6-1,14,-,TRBJ1-4,TRBD1,CASSMTGGGEKLFF,TGTGCCAGCAGCATGACAGGGGGGGGTGAAAAACTGTTTTTT
TRBV15,16,-,TRBJ1-5,-,CATSTYRVRGDQPQHF,TGTGCCACCAGCACCTACAGGGTGAGGGGGGATCAGCCCCAGCATTTT
TRBV27,15,-,TRBJ2-1,-,CASSSGQGGYNEQFF,TGTGCCAGCAGTTCTGGGCAGGGGGGGTACAATGAGCAGTTCTTC
TRBV4-3,17,once,TRBJ2-7,-,CASSQFGNRDFSDEQYF,TGCGCCAGCAGCCAATTCGGAAACAGGGACTTTTCCGACGAGCAGTACTTC
TRBV28,17,-,TRBJ1-2,TRBD1,CASSLGTGQGSPYGYTF,TGTGCCAGCAGTTTAGGGACGGGACAGGGATCTCCCTATGGCTACACCTTC
TRBV7-3,16,-,TRBJ2-5,TRBD1,CASSLRTGVKGETQYF,TGTGCCAGCAGCTTGAGAACAGGGGTTAAGGGAGAGACCCAGTACTTC